This TCR beta chain is from a study of blood T cells in healthy people across ages. Study-level results: The unknown donor CMV status may have confounded expanded clonotype changes.

Then a second PCR, running about 6 to 11 cycles, was carried out with a sample-barcoded 5' primer and a J-beta primer mix. MiXCR, run by TCRdb on the 5' RACE reads, gives a single entry per CDR3 protein. The sample lists some 1.1 million distinct CDR3 sequences; roughly two fifths were seen once. This CDR3 has 15 residues. Germline assignment: CDR1 LGHDT and CDR2 YNNKEL (reference sequence). Between the trimmed V and J ends, which lost 0 bases and 1 base, there was a span of 9 bases. In its sample, this clonotype was seen a few times. As yet, its antigen is unknown. The source material was blood. The chain carries TRBV3-1 and TRBJ1-1, with no clear D. The source of this sequence is a man aged 18 to 35 in good health. CDR3 residues: CASSQDSDENTEAFF. CDR3 bases: TGTGCCAGCAGCCAAGATTCGGACGAGAACACTGAAGCTTTCTTT.